A selection of T cell receptor beta chains follows, all from one sample in a study of brain T cells in children with intractable seizures. The repertoire was sequenced with immunoSEQ multiplex PCR; TCRdb's copy has only in-frame clones and lacks some. The data hold hundreds of thousands of clones, with nearly 95% observed a single time. This specimen was peripheral blood, taken approximately 5 months after surgery. These receptors were taken from a boy under three years old with tuberous sclerosis and intractable seizures. Each CDR3 is given with its conserved first and last residue. A D gene is named only where the DNA matches it firmly. Size is omitted from some rows. Given values are once, few, many or a class for expanded clones.

.,TRBV5-8,.,TRBJ1-5,CASSLFPHQPQHF,TGTGCCAGCAGCTTGTTCCCCCATCAGCCCCAGCATTTT
TRBD1,TRBV19,.,TRBJ2-1,CASRSGTGGYEQFF,TGTGCCAGTAGGTCCGGGACAGGGGGCTATGAGCAGTTCTTC
TRBD2,TRBV11-3,.,TRBJ2-3,CASSLGLAGVTDTQYF,TGTGCCAGCAGCTTGGGACTAGCGGGAGTTACAGATACGCAGTATTTT
.,TRBV7-2,.,TRBJ2-1,CASSPRAGENEQFF,TGTGCCAGCAGCCCGAGAGCAGGGGAGAATGAGCAGTTCTTC
.,TRBV3-1/TRBV3-2,few,TRBJ1-2,CASSPEGRGYTF,TGTGCCAGCAGCCCCGAGGGGAGGGGCTACACCTTC
.,TRBV28,.,TRBJ2-5,CASSFFETQETQYF,TGTGCCAGCAGTTTCTTCGAGACCCAAGAGACCCAGTACTTC
TRBD1,TRBV12-3/TRBV12-4,.,TRBJ1-2,CASSMTGNGYTF,TGTGCCAGCAGTATGACAGGGAATGGCTACACCTTC
TRBD2,TRBV11-3,.,TRBJ2-3,CASSFSGDRVDTQYF,TGTGCCAGCAGCTTTAGCGGGGACCGCGTAGATACGCAGTATTTT
TRBD2,TRBV3-1/TRBV3-2,.,TRBJ2-2,CASSQMASGTGELFF,TGTGCCAGCAGCCAAATGGCTAGCGGCACCGGGGAGCTGTTTTTT
TRBD1,TRBV10-3,.,TRBJ2-3,CAMSPGQGSTDTQYF,TGTGCCATGTCACCGGGACAGGGTAGCACAGATACGCAGTATTTT
.,TRBV25-1,.,TRBJ2-7,CASSDGSYEQYF,TGTGCCAGCAGTGACGGATCTTACGAGCAGTACTTC
.,TRBV4-1,.,TRBJ1-5,CASSQAPGANQPQHF,TGCGCCAGCAGCCAAGCCCCCGGAGCAAATCAGCCCCAGCATTTT
.,TRBV3-1/TRBV3-2,.,TRBJ2-7,CASSQEGGGSYEQYF,TGTGCCAGCAGCCAAGAGGGAGGGGGTTCCTACGAGCAGTACTTC
.,TRBV29-1,.,TRBJ1-1,CSCKNTEAFF,TGCAGCTGTAAGAACACTGAAGCTTTCTTT
.,TRBV30,.,TRBJ1-6,CAWDSGGNSPLHF,TGTGCCTGGGACTCGGGAGGGAATTCACCCCTCCACTTT